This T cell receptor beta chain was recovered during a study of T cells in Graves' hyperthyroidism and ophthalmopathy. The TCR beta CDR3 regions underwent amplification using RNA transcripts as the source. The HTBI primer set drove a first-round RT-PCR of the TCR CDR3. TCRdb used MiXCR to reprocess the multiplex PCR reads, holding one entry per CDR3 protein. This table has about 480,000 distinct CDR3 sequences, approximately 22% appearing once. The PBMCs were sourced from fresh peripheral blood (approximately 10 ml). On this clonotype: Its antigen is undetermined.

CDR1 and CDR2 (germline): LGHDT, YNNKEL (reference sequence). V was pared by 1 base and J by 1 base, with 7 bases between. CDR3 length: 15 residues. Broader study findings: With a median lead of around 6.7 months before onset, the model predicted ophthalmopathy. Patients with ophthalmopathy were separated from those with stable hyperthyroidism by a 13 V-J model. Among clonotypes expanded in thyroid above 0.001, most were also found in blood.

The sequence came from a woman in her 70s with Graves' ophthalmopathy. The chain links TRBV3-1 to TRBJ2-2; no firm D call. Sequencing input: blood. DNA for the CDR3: TGTGCCAGCAGCCAAGTCGGCCAGAACACCGGGGAGCTGTTTTTT. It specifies CASSQVGQNTGELFF.